Listed below are T cell receptor beta chains from one sample, sequenced in a study of blood T cells in healthy people across ages. Using its own MiXCR run on the 5' RACE reads, TCRdb lists one record per CDR3 protein. Of approximately 960,000 distinct CDR3 sequences in the sample, roughly 29% were seen once. This sample also appeared in a second study, on T cells of mothers and their children.

What was sequenced was blood. The receptors come from a woman aged 40 to 50 in good health. The conserved cysteine and the conserved F or W are not part of the CDR3 here. The order of the fields is J gene, V gene, CDR3 protein.

>TRBJ1-4|TRBV5-7
ASSPIYPTNEKLF
>TRBJ1-2|TRBV10-2
ASRRGGTDYGYT
>TRBJ2-7|TRBV9
ASSGDSSYEQY
>TRBJ1-1|TRBV7-9
ASSPWQYTEAF
>TRBJ2-7|TRBV28
ASSLFKGQGFSYEQY
>TRBJ2-7|TRBV6-1
ASSGTLPYYEQY
>TRBJ1-2|TRBV7-8
ASSLGQGSGYT
>TRBJ1-2|TRBV4-2
VSSPEGSNYGYT
>TRBJ2-1|TRBV6-5
ASFPTGSGEQF
>TRBJ2-7|TRBV6-5
ASSYYRASEQY
>TRBJ2-1|TRBV11-1
ASSLRGLAGYNEQF
>TRBJ2-5|TRBV7-3
ASSSRGRGDREETQY
>TRBJ1-5|TRBV12-3/TRBV12-4
ASSLEIGLGQPQH
>TRBJ2-7|TRBV12-3/TRBV12-4
ASSSRNEQY
>TRBJ2-1|TRBV7-9
ASSLEVAEQF
>TRBJ2-3|TRBV20-1
SARGQGMNTQY
>TRBJ2-3|TRBV6-4
ASSEAAGASTDTQY
>.|TRBV27
ASSLDSPTGTYEQY
>TRBJ2-7|TRBV20-1
SARGMDGTGISYEQY
>TRBJ1-6|TRBV4-1
ASKGSYNSPLH
>TRBJ2-5|TRBV11-2
ASSLGVRGGLWETQY
>TRBJ2-1|TRBV15
ATSREIGAGGHNEQF
>TRBJ2-7|TRBV3-1
ASSQTLAGTYEQY
>TRBJ2-7|TRBV4-3
ASSQERAFYEQY
>TRBJ2-7|TRBV7-7
ASSRSTFYEQY
>TRBJ2-7|TRBV9
ASSETASYYEQY
>TRBJ2-5|TRBV20-1
SALSLAGAQETQY
>TRBJ2-1|TRBV20-1
SAGTSGEF
>TRBJ2-1|TRBV7-9
ASNQDNANEQF
>TRBJ1-4|TRBV5-1
ASSLAIGRRNEKLF
>TRBJ1-2|TRBV30
AWSISGGYGHT
>TRBJ2-3|TRBV7-2
ASSLGPGSLTDTQY
>TRBJ2-1|TRBV4-3
ASSQLAGNSYNEQF
>TRBJ2-5|TRBV5-5
ASSLGLAGGYQETQY
>TRBJ1-6|TRBV21-1
ASSKVSKAKGYNSPLH
>TRBJ2-1|TRBV7-2
ASSLGQGGARNEQF